Listed below are T cell receptor beta chains from one sample, sequenced in a study of identical twins. TCRdb passed the 5' RACE reads through MiXCR, listing each CDR3 protein once. This sample yields some 1,600,000 distinct CDR3 sequences, of which around 33% are seen a single time; 0.27% belongs to the top ten. Sequencing was performed on cord blood. These receptors all stem from a newborn girl in good health. Both conserved end residues are trimmed from each CDR3. The D gene is left open where the match is weak.

d_call v_call cdr3_aa
TRBD1 TRBV20-1 SAIGTGNNSPLH
TRBD1 TRBV27 ASSPRGTGGPRFYNEQF
TRBD1 TRBV28 ASSFDYRGGGYT
TRBD2 TRBV7-9 ASSSHLAGASLEQY
TRBD1 TRBV5-1 ASSPGQIAYNEQF
TRBD2 TRBV29-1 SVRRPGTSVYNEQF
- TRBV7-9 ASSSSSRGWNTEAF
- TRBV7-2 AGSFRLTQETQY
- TRBV12-3/TRBV12-4 ASSLSPASTEAF
TRBD1 TRBV18 ASSPGQGTFYGYT